The clone carrying this T cell receptor beta chain was counted a few times. This sample is drawn from a study of blood T cells in healthy people across ages. The length of the CDR3 is 14 residues. V was clipped by 9 bases and J by 0 bases, with 13 bases between them. CDR1 and CDR2 (germline): SGHTA, FQGNSA. The second PCR ran about 6 to 11 cycles with a sample-barcoded 5' primer and J-beta primers. Individual samples furnished no less than 3 million CDR3-containing paired-end reads apiece. Each CDR3 protein gets one entry after TCRdb re-called the 5' RACE reads with MiXCR. The top ten clones hold 11% of a sample with some 1.6 million distinct CDR3 sequences, roughly 30% of them seen once. The donors, healthy Caucasians from Russia, were aged roughly 6 to 95.

The TCR originated in a woman between 25 and 40 years old in good health. This sequence joins TRBV7-2 and TRBJ2-3, with D perhaps given as TRBD1 or TRBD2 (5 bases each). Input material: blood. The CDR3, as DNA: TGTGCCAGTAACCAGGGAGTAAGCACAGATACGCAGTATTTT. It codes for CASNQGVSTDTQYF. The whole variable domain, filled in from reference TRBV7-2 and TRBJ2-3, reads GAGVSQSPSNKVTEKGKDVELRCDPISGHTALYWYRQSLGQGLEFLIYFQGNSAPDKSGLPSDRFSAERTGGSVSTLTIQRTQQEDSAVYLCASNQGVSTDTQYFGPGTRLTVL.